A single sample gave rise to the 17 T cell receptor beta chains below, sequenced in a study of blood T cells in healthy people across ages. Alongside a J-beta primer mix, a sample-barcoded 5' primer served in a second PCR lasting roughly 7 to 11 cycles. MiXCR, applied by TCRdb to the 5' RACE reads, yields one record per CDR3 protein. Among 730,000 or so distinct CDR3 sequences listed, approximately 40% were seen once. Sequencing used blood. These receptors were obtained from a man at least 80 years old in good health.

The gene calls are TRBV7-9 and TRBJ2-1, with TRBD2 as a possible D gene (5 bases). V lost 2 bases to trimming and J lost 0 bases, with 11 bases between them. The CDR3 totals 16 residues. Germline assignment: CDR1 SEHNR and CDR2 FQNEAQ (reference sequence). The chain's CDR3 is CASSLFLGSSYNEQFF. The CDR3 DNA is TGTGCCAGCAGCTTATTCTTGGGGAGCTCCTACAATGAGCAGTTCTTC.

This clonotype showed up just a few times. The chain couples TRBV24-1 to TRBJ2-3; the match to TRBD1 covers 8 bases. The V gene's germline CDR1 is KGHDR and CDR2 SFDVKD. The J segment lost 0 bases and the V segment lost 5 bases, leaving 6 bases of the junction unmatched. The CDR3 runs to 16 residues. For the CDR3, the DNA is TGTGCCACCAGTGGACAGGGGCGAAGAAGCACAGATACGCAGTATTTT. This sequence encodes CATSGQGRRSTDTQYF.

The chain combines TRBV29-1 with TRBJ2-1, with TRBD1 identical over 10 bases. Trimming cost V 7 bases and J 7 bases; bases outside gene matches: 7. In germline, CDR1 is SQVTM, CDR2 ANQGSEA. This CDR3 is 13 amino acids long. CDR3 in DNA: TGCAGCGCTAGAGACAGGGGGCATAATGAGCAGTTCTTC. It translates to CSARDRGHNEQFF.

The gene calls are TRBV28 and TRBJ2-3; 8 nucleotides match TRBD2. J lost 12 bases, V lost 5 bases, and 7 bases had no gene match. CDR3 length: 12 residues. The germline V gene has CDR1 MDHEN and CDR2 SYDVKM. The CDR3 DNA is TGTGCCAGCAGTCAAATAGCGGGGCTACAGTATTTT. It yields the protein CASSQIAGLQYF.

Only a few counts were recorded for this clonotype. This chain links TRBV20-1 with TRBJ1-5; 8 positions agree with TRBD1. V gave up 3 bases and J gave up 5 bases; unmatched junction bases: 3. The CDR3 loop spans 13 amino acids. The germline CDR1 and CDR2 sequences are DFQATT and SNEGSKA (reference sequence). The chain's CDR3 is CSARDREDQPQHF. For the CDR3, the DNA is TGCAGTGCTAGGGACAGGGAGGATCAGCCCCAGCATTTT.

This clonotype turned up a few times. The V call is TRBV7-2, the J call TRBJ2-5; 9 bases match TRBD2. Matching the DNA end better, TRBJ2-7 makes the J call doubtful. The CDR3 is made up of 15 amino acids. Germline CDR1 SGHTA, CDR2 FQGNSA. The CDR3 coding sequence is TGTGCCAGCAGCCCGCTAGCGGGACTGGCCTACGAGCAGTACTTC. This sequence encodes CASSPLAGLAYEQYF.

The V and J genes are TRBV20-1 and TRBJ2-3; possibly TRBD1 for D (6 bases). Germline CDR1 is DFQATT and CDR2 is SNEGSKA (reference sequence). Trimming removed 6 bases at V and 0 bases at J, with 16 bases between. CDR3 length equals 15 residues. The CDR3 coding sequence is TGCAGTGCCCAGCAGGGGAGCACTAGCACAGATACGCAGTATTTT. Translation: CSAQQGSTSTDTQYF.

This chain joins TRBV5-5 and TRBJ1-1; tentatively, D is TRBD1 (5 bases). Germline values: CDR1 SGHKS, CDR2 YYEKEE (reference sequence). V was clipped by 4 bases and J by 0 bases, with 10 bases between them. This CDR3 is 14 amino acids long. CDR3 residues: CASSAGLMNTEAFF. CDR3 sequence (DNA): TGTGCCAGCAGCGCGGGACTAATGAACACTGAAGCTTTCTTT.

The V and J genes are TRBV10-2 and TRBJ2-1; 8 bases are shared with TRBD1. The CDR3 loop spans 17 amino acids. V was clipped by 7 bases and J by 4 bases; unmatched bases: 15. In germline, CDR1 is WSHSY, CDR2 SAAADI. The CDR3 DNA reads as TGCGCCAGCACCCTGAACTTAGGGCAGGGGGCTTACAATGAGCAGTTCTTC. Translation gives CASTLNLGQGAYNEQFF.

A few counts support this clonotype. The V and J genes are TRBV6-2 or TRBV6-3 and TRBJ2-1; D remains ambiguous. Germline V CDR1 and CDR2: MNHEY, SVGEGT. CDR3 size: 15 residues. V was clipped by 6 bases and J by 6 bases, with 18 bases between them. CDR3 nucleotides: TGTGCCAGCAGCCTGATCCGGGCCAAAGGCAATGAGCAGTTCTTC. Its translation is CASSLIRAKGNEQFF.

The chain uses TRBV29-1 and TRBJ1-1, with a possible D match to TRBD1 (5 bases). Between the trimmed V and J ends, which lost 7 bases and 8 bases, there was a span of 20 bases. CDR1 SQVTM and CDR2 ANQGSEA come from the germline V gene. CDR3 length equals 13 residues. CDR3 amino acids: CSGGRRGNMEAFF. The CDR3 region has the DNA TGCAGCGGTGGTCGGCGGGGGAATATGGAAGCTTTCTTT.

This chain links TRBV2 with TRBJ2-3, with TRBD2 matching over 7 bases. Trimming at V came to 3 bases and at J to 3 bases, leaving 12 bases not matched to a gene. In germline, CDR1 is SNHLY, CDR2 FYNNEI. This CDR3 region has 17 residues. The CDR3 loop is CASSEERGPSWTDTQYF. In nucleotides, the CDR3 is TGTGCCAGCAGTGAGGAGCGGGGACCCTCGTGGACAGATACGCAGTATTTT. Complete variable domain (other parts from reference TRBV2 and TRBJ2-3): EPEVTQTPSHQVTQMGQEVILRCVPISNHLYFYWYRQILGQKVEFLVSFYNNEISEKSEIFDDQFSVERPDGSNFTLKIRSTKLEDSAMYFCASSEERGPSWTDTQYFGPGTRLTVL.

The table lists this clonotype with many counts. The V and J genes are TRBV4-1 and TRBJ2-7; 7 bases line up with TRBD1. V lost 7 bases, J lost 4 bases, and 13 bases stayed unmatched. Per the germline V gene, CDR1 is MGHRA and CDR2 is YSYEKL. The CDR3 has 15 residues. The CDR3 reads CASTPTGRGSYEQYF. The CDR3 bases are TGCGCCAGCACCCCAACGGGCAGGGGGTCTTACGAGCAGTACTTC.

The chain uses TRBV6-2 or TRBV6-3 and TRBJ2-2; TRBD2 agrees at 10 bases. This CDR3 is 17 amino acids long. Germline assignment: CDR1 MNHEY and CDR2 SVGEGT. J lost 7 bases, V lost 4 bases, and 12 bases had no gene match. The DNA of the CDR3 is TGTGCCAGCAGTTCTAAGGCAGGACTAGCGGATCTCGGGGAGCTGTTTTTT. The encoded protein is CASSSKAGLADLGELFF.

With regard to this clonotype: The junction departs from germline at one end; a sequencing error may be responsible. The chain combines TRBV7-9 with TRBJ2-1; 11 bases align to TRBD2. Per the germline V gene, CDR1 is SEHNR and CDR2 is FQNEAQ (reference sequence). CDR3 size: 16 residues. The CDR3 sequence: CAGSSVAGGSYNEQFF. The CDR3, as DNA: TGTGCCGGCAGCTCCGTAGCGGGAGGGTCCTACAATGAGCAGTTCTTC.

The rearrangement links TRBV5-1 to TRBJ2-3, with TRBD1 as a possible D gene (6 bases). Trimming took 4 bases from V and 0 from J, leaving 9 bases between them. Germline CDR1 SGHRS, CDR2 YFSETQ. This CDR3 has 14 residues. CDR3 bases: TGCGCCAGCAGCGGGACAACTAGCACAGATACGCAGTATTTT. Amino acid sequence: CASSGTTSTDTQYF.

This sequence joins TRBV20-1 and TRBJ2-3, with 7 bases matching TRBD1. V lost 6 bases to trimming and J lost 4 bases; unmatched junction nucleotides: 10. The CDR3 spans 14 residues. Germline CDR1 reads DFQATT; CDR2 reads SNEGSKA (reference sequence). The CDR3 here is CSAPVRQGADTQYF. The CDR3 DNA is TGCAGTGCCCCTGTCAGGCAGGGGGCAGATACGCAGTATTTT.